Presented here are 14 T cell receptor beta chains from one specimen sequenced in a study of regulatory T cells in long-lasting Graves disease. Arm-PCR of CDR3 regions and iRepertoire HTBI primers were the basis on which TCR beta libraries were built. TCRdb fed the multiplex PCR reads into MiXCR, producing one record per CDR3 protein. The sample has hundreds of thousands of distinct CDR3 sequences, less than 20% seen once. The time point here: newly diagnosed GD, antithyroid drugs for less than 3 months. PBMCs provided the RNA from which the TCR library was made. The same sample was also studied in work on T cells in Graves' hyperthyroidism and ophthalmopathy.

The input for sequencing was peripheral blood mononuclear cells (PBMCs), taken at new diagnosis, from a patient treated with antithyroid drugs. These receptors all stem from a woman aged 25-40 years with Graves disease.

This clonotype appeared many times. V is TRBV2 and J is TRBJ1-1, with unresolved D. The CDR3 consists of 14 residues. Deletions cut 11 bases from V and 0 bases from J, with 16 bases between. Germline CDR1 and CDR2: SNHLY and FYNNEI. The CDR3 reads CAPVERSMNTEAFF. CDR3 in DNA: TGTGCCCCAGTGGAACGGAGCATGAACACTGAAGCTTTCTTT.

The chain has TRBV11-1 and TRBJ1-1; 8 bases fit TRBD1. J gave up 6 bases and V 5 bases, and 14 bases lay outside the gene matches. The V gene's germline CDR1 is SGHAT and CDR2 FQDESV (reference sequence). The CDR3 is 16 residues long. CDR3 amino acids: CASSQDRTGWASEAFF. The CDR3 DNA reads TGTGCCAGCAGCCAAGACCGGACAGGGTGGGCGTCTGAAGCTTTCTTT.

This clonotype was seen only a few times. The chain couples TRBV19 to TRBJ2-2; D perhaps matches TRBD2 (5 bases). V was shortened by 5 bases and J by 0 bases, with 13 bases between the two germline ends. CDR1 and CDR2 (germline): LNHDA, SQIVND (reference sequence). The CDR3 covers 16 residues. CDR3 region: CASSARTGTNTGELFF. The CDR3 bases are TGTGCCAGTAGTGCCAGGACGGGGACGAACACCGGGGAGCTGTTTTTT.

This clonotype has a count of ten or more. The chain uses TRBV2 and TRBJ2-2; weak D call: TRBD2 (5 bases). V was trimmed by 8 bases and J by 7 bases, leaving 11 bases between them. The CDR3 runs to 12 residues. Germline CDR1 reads SNHLY; CDR2 reads FYNNEI. CDR3 DNA sequence: TGTGCCAGCCGGTTTGAGGGCGGGGAGCTGTTTTTT. This encodes CASRFEGGELFF.

The chain recombines TRBV5-5 with TRBJ2-7; maybe TRBD2 (5 bases). Germline V gives CDR1 SGHKS, CDR2 YYEKEE (reference sequence). Trimming left V 3 bases short and J 7 bases short, with 11 bases between. There are 12 residues in the CDR3. CDR3 amino acids: CASSYPREEQYF. The CDR3 DNA reads TGTGCCAGCAGCTACCCGAGGGAAGAGCAGTACTTC.

This clonotype was observed at least ten times. The rearrangement uses TRBV29-1 and TRBJ2-5; 9 bases are a match to TRBD2. In germline, CDR1 is SQVTM, CDR2 ANQGSEA. This CDR3 has 14 residues. The trim removed 4 bases at V and 3 bases at J, leaving 6 bases unmatched. In nucleotides, the CDR3 is TGCAGCGTTGGAAGCGGGGGGCGGGAAGAGACCCAGTACTTC. This encodes CSVGSGGREETQYF.

This clonotype was detected many times. For the CDR3, the DNA is TGTGCCAGCTCACCCACAAGCATGAACACTGAAGCTTTCTTT. Translated, it gives CASSPTSMNTEAFF. The chain couples TRBV18 to TRBJ1-1; no firm D call. The CDR3 length is 14 residues. The V end was cut by 3 bases, the J end by 0 bases, with 8 bases between. Germline V gives CDR1 KGHSH, CDR2 LQKENI.

This clonotype was counted at least ten times. This chain uses TRBV10-3 with TRBJ2-1; 10 nucleotides align to TRBD2. Germline V gene lookup returns CDR1 ENHRY and CDR2 SYGVKD. The CDR3 covers 16 residues. Trimming took 3 bases from V and 7 from J; bases not matched to a gene: 9. The CDR3 here is CAISDSSSGRRNEQFF. The CDR3 coding sequence is TGTGCCATCAGTGATTCTTCTAGCGGGAGAAGGAATGAGCAGTTCTTC.

With regard to this clonotype: A read error may explain this, as a much larger clone is one base away. V is TRBV10-3 and J is TRBJ2-1; TRBD2 is a possible D gene (7 bases). This CDR3 region has 18 residues. V lost 4 bases to trimming and J lost 9 bases, with 28 bases between them. Germline V gene data show CDR1 as ENHRY and CDR2 as SYGVKD. CDR3 sequence: CAISVGWEGMRGNSEQFF. In DNA form, the CDR3 reads TGTGCCATCAGTGTCGGATGGGAGGGAATGAGGGGGAACAGTGAGCAGTTCTTC.

In this sample, this clonotype turned up a few times. The chain joins TRBV5-1 to TRBJ2-6; D is uncertain. Per the germline V gene, CDR1 is SGHRS and CDR2 is YFSETQ. The V end was cut by 0 bases, the J end by 4 bases, with 17 bases between. The CDR3 has 18 residues. The CDR3 spells CASSLVVDWLSGANVLTF. CDR3 in DNA: TGCGCCAGCAGCTTGGTAGTGGATTGGCTCTCCGGGGCCAACGTCCTGACTTTC.

Only a few counts were recorded for this clonotype. The chain uses TRBV19 and TRBJ1-3, with D hard to call. Trimming cost V 7 bases and J 2 bases, with 6 bases left between them. CDR1 is LNHDA, CDR2 SQIVND, per germline (reference sequence). This CDR3 contains 12 residues. The CDR3 DNA reads TGTGCCAGTAACATCCCTGGAAACACCATATATTTT. This sequence encodes CASNIPGNTIYF.

This clonotype was seen at least ten times. This rearrangement joins TRBV28 to TRBJ1-5; D perhaps matches TRBD1 (5 bases). Germline-derived CDR1 and CDR2 are MDHEN and SYDVKM. V dropped 8 bases and J dropped 3 bases, with 17 bases sitting between them. The CDR3 is 15 amino acids. The CDR3 loop is CASGPAGDDNQPQHF. CDR3 DNA: TGTGCCAGCGGGCCTGCGGGGGACGACAATCAGCCCCAGCATTTT.

The CDR3 sequence is CASSLYGGGTDTQYF. CDR3 nucleotide sequence: TGTGCCAGCAGTTTATACGGGGGAGGCACAGATACGCAGTATTTT. The chain carries TRBV12-3 or TRBV12-4 and TRBJ2-3; tentative D call: TRBD2 (6 bases). The CDR3 extends over 15 amino acids. V lost 2 bases to trimming and J lost 1 base, with 10 bases between them.

The rearrangement joins TRBV6-1 to TRBJ2-5; 9 bases are shared with TRBD1. The CDR3 sequence is 16 residues long. V dropped 4 bases and J dropped 5; count of bases not matched to a gene: 11. Germline V gives CDR1 MNHNS, CDR2 SASEGT. CDR3 residues: CASSAQGAGFGETQYF. The CDR3 nucleotides are TGTGCCAGCAGTGCACAGGGGGCAGGTTTTGGGGAGACCCAGTACTTC.